Below, 15 T cell receptor beta chains from the same sample are listed, as sequenced in a study of long-term antiretroviral therapy in people with HIV. Researchers report immunoSEQ v3.0 was run at survey level. Sequencing used immunoSEQ multiplex PCR; TCRdb keeps in-frame clones, though not all of them. In the table there are around 23,000 clones, about 84% of which are singletons. This specimen consisted of unsorted PBMCs, obtained 0.5 years before starting antiretroviral therapy. These TCRs come from a man aged 40-50 years with HIV.

This sequence joins TRBV18 and TRBJ2-7; 10 bases agree with TRBD1. This CDR3 is built from 13 residues. V was pared by 5 bases and J by 7 bases, with 5 bases of the junction left unmatched. Germline values: CDR1 KGHSH, CDR2 LQKENI. CDR3 protein: CASSLTGGEEQYF. For the CDR3, the DNA is TGTGCCAGCTCATTGACAGGGGGCGAAGAGCAGTACTTC. Full variable domain (remainder filled in from reference TRBV18 and TRBJ2-7): NAGVMQNPRHLVRRRGQEARLRCSPMKGHSHVYWYRQLPEEGLKFMVYLQKENIIDESGMPKERFSAEFPKEGPSILRIQQVVRGDSAAYFCASSLTGGEEQYFGPGTRLTVT.

This sequence joins TRBV7-2 and TRBJ2-3; 9 bases align to TRBD2. The germline gives CDR1 SGHTA, CDR2 FQGNSA. This CDR3 spans 14 amino acids. With V trimmed by 6 bases and J by 3 bases, 4 bases remained unmatched. The CDR3 here is CASRGGGATDTQYF. DNA for the CDR3: TGTGCCAGCAGGGGCGGGGGGGCGACAGATACGCAGTATTTT. The whole variable domain, filled in from reference TRBV7-2 and TRBJ2-3, reads GAGVSQSPSNKVTEKGKDVELRCDPISGHTALYWYRQSLGQGLEFLIYFQGNSAPDKSGLPSDRFSAERTGGSVSTLTIQRTQQEDSAVYLCASRGGGATDTQYFGPGTRLTVL.

V usage is TRBV7-2 and J usage is TRBJ2-2, with 8 bases lining up with TRBD1. V was clipped by 1 base and J by 5 bases; unmatched bases: 6. Germline values: CDR1 SGHTA, CDR2 FQGNSA. The CDR3 is 16 residues long. CDR3 amino acids: CASSLEVQGATGELFF. The CDR3 coding sequence is TGTGCCAGCAGCTTAGAGGTCCAGGGGGCGACCGGGGAGCTGTTTTTT.

There are a few counts of this clone. The chain joins TRBV4-3 to TRBJ2-7, with 7 bases identical to TRBD2. V lost 0 bases, J lost 2 bases, and 7 bases stayed unmatched. The V gene's germline CDR1 is LGHNA and CDR2 YSLEER. The CDR3 consists of 16 residues. The CDR3 nucleotides are TGCGCCAGCAGCCAAGATTTAACGGGGGGTCCCTACGAGCAGTACTTC. Amino acid sequence: CASSQDLTGGPYEQYF.

The chain employs TRBV5-1 and TRBJ2-6; D gene uncertain. Trimming took off 4 bases at V and 0 bases at J, with 5 bases between the two ends. This CDR3 contains 14 residues. Germline loops: CDR1 SGHRS, CDR2 YFSETQ. The CDR3 spells CASSQSSGANVLTF. CDR3 DNA: TGCGCCAGCAGCCAATCCTCTGGGGCCAACGTCCTGACTTTC.

The gene calls are TRBV5-1 and TRBJ2-6; TRBD2 aligns across 7 bases. CDR3 length equals 16 residues. Germline CDR1 SGHRS, CDR2 YFSETQ. J gave up 2 bases and V 0 bases, and 2 bases lay outside the gene matches. CDR3 nucleotides: TGCGCCAGCAGCTTGGCGGCGGGGGCTGGGGCCAACGTCCTGACTTTC. It specifies CASSLAAGAGANVLTF.

The rearrangement links TRBV6-1 to TRBJ2-3; 10 bases are a match to TRBD2. The CDR3 contains 14 residues. J gave up 3 bases and V 7 bases, and 4 bases lay outside the gene matches. Germline CDR1 and CDR2: MNHNS and SASEGT. The CDR3 DNA reads TGTGCCAGCAATTCAGCGGGGGGGACAGATACGCAGTATTTT. Translating gives CASNSAGGTDTQYF.

V usage is TRBV6-5 and J usage is TRBJ2-2; D is undetermined. The CDR3 loop spans 14 amino acids. Between the trimmed V and J ends, which lost 6 bases and 3 bases, there was a span of 11 bases. Germline-derived CDR1 and CDR2 are MNHEY and SVGAGI. The CDR3 DNA follows: TGTGCCAGCAGCCTCGCAGGCCACACCGGGGAGCTGTTTTTT. Its protein product is CASSLAGHTGELFF.

The chain recombines TRBV4-2 with TRBJ2-7; 12 nucleotides line up with TRBD1. V shed 0 bases and J 5 bases; nucleotides not matched to a gene: 5. From germline, CDR1 is LGHNA and CDR2 YNFKEQ. This CDR3 has 16 amino acids. CDR3: CASSQDPGTGGDEQYF. The CDR3 DNA is TGTGCCAGCAGCCAAGATCCCGGGACAGGGGGCGACGAGCAGTACTTC.

CDR3 sequence reads: CASTTGLGRGEKLFF. CDR3 coding DNA: TGTGCCAGCACCACTGGACTTGGAAGAGGTGAAAAACTGTTTTTT. J is TRBJ1-4 and V is TRBV7-9; D gene unclear. Trimming stripped 7 bases from V and 7 bases from J, with 19 bases between. CDR1 SEHNR and CDR2 FQNEAQ come from the germline V gene (reference sequence). This CDR3 has 15 residues.

The rearrangement links TRBV4-1 to TRBJ2-7, with a tentative D call TRBD2 (6 bases). V gave up 1 base and J gave up 2 bases, with 12 bases separating them. Germline V gene lookup returns CDR1 MGHRA and CDR2 YSYEKL. This CDR3 has 15 amino acids. The CDR3 DNA is TGCGCCAGCAGCCAAGTTGGGACTGGTCCCTACGAGCAGTACTTC. Its translation: CASSQVGTGPYEQYF.

The chain has TRBV18 and TRBJ1-6; D is uncertain. This CDR3 has 14 amino acids. V was shortened by 3 bases and J by 6 bases, with 9 bases between the two germline ends. The V gene's germline CDR1 is KGHSH and CDR2 LQKENI. CDR3 DNA: TGTGCCAGCTCACCGTCCGGACGTAATTCACCCCTCCACTTT. Translating it yields CASSPSGRNSPLHF.

The rearrangement joins TRBV7-9 to TRBJ2-5; D might be TRBD2 (6 bases). The germline CDR1 and CDR2 sequences are SEHNR and FQNEAQ (reference sequence). The CDR3 runs 12 residues. Trimming removed 5 bases from V and 7 bases from J, with 11 bases in between. CDR3 amino acids: CASSPLGGTQYF. DNA of the CDR3: TGTGCCAGCAGCCCATTGGGGGGGACCCAGTACTTC.

This clone was recorded once. The chain is built from TRBV14 and TRBJ2-5; D remains ambiguous. Germline CDR1 SGHDN, CDR2 FVKESK. This CDR3 spans 11 amino acids. The V end was cut by 5 bases, the J end by 4 bases, with 5 bases between. DNA for the CDR3: TGTGCCAGCAGCGCTGGAGAGACCCAGTACTTC. Amino acids: CASSAGETQYF.

This sequence joins TRBV27 and TRBJ1-1; 7 bases map to TRBD1. The CDR3 consists of 16 residues. Germline assignment: CDR1 MNHEY and CDR2 SMNVEV (reference sequence). V was pared by 4 bases and J by 4 bases, with 12 bases of the junction left unmatched. The CDR3 reads CASSSPVGRGSTEAFF. CDR3 DNA sequence: TGTGCCAGCAGTTCCCCGGTCGGCAGGGGGTCCACTGAAGCTTTCTTT.